This T cell receptor beta chain was sequenced during a study of PD-1 blockade in classical Hodgkin lymphoma. On the study more broadly: It was nivolumab at 3 mg/kg, given intravenously every 2 weeks, that patients received. Study results and caveats: Significantly greater TCR diversity emerged by C4D1 in CD4+ cells but not CD8+ cells. When set against healthy donors, newly diagnosed patients were reported to show lower baseline TCR diversity.

The sample's time point: cycle 4 day 1 (C4D1), after 5 to 7 weeks of nivolumab. All patients experienced relapse after autologous stem cell transplantation, and brentuximab vedotin exposure was variable. The patients, who had relapsed/refractory classical Hodgkin lymphoma, achieved best responses of complete response, partial response or progressive disease. Sequenced by immunoSEQ multiplex PCR; TCRdb stores in-frame clones only, minus some. Among approximately 89,000 clones listed, 83% were seen once. This clone was seen once. Its antigen is undetermined. The CDR3 has 14 residues. After removal of 4 bases from V and 5 bases from J, the junction contained 6 bases not matched to a gene. The V gene's germline CDR1 is SGDLS and CDR2 YYNGEE.

This clonotype originated in a human donor with classical Hodgkin lymphoma. The gene calls are TRBV9 and TRBJ2-1; 7 bases agree with TRBD1. The sequencing here drew on peripheral blood mononuclear cells (PBMCs), taken before the fourth cycle of nivolumab. In DNA form, the CDR3 reads TGTGCCAGCAGCACTACAGGGGCTAACAATGAGCAGTTCTTC. Amino acid sequence: CASSTTGANNEQFF. Full variable domain (rest looked up from reference TRBV9 and TRBJ2-1): DSGVTQTPKHLITATGQRVTLRCSPRSGDLSVYWYQQSLDQGLQFLIQYYNGEERAKGNILERFSAQQFPDLHSELNLSSLELGDSALYFCASSTTGANNEQFFGPGTRLTVL.